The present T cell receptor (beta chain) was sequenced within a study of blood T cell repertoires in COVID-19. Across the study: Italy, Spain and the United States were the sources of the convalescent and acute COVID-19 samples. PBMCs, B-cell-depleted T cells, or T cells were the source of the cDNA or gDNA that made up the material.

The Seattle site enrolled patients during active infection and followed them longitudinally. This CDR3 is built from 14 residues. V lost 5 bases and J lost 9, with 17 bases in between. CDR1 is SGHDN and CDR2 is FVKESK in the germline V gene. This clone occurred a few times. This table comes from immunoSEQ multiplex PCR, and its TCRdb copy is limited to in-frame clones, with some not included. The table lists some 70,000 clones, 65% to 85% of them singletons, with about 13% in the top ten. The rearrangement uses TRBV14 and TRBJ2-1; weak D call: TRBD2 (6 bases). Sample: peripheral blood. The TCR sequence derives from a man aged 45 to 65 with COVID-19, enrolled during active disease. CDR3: CASSAGLVTAEQFF. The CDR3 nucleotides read TGTGCCAGCAGCGCGGGACTGGTTACTGCTGAGCAGTTCTTC.